One and the same sample provided the 17 T cell receptor beta chains below, sequenced in a study of beta chain features in type 1 diabetes. The investigators reverse transcribed all of the isolated RNA, so they sequenced expressed TCRB transcripts. Using immunoSEQ multiplex PCR, the repertoire was profiled, and TCRdb retains in-frame clones only, with some absent. The data contain some 190,000 clones, 7.8% of them singletons. Study-wide results and limits: Type 1 diabetes patients had moderately but significantly shorter TCRB CDR3s in all four CD4+ subsets.

For these receptors, no antigen is known. The sequenced sample was central memory CD4+ T cells from blood. These receptors were collected from a woman aged 40 to 50 with type 1 diabetes.

This clone has a handful of counts. V gene TRBV7-2 combines with J gene TRBJ2-3, with 15 bases identical to TRBD2. Trimming cost V 5 bases and J 4 bases; bases outside gene matches: 7. CDR3 length: 17 residues. Germline V gives CDR1 SGHTA, CDR2 FQGNSA. The CDR3 here is CASSIGLAGGVADTQYF. CDR3 nucleotides: TGTGCCAGCAGCATCGGACTAGCGGGAGGGGTGGCAGATACGCAGTATTTT. Supplemented by reference TRBV7-2 and TRBJ2-3, the full variable domain reads GAGVSQSPSNKVTEKGKDVELRCDPISGHTALYWYRQSLGQGLEFLIYFQGNSAPDKSGLPSDRFSAERTGGSVSTLTIQRTQQEDSAVYLCASSIGLAGGVADTQYFGPGTRLTVL.

There are many counts of this clone. The genes are TRBV5-4 and TRBJ1-6; TRBD1 aligns across 8 bases. Germline V gives CDR1 SGHNT, CDR2 YYREEE (reference sequence). The trim removed 3 bases at V and 7 bases at J, leaving 6 bases unmatched. The CDR3 extends over 15 amino acids. CDR3 sequence (DNA): TGTGCCAGCAGCTCCGGACAGGGAAGGAATTCACCCCTCCACTTT. Its translation is CASSSGQGRNSPLHF.

This clone was observed a handful of times. The V and J genes are TRBV7-3 and TRBJ1-5; D perhaps matches TRBD1 (5 bases). The CDR3 is made up of 13 amino acids. Trimming removed 6 bases from V and 4 bases from J, with 10 bases in between. Germline V gives CDR1 SGHTA, CDR2 FQGTGA. The CDR3 is CASSSTGNQPQHF. CDR3 DNA sequence: TGTGCCAGCAGTTCCACAGGTAATCAGCCCCAGCATTTT.

A few counts support this clone. The rearrangement joins TRBV28 to TRBJ2-3, with D tentatively TRBD1 (7 bases). V shed 7 bases and J shed 1 base, with 12 bases lying between them. This CDR3 has 14 amino acids. The germline CDR1 and CDR2 sequences are MDHEN and SYDVKM. CDR3 residues: CASKEGAGTDTQYF. The CDR3 DNA sequence: TGTGCCAGCAAGGAGGGGGCGGGCACAGATACGCAGTATTTT.

This clone came up many times. The V gene is TRBV5-6, the J gene TRBJ2-7; 7 bases align to TRBD2. The CDR3 length is 16 residues. The trim removed 1 base at V and 2 bases at J, leaving 9 bases unmatched. The germline V gene encodes CDR1 SGHDT and CDR2 YYEEEE. In nucleotides, the CDR3 is TGTGCCAGCAGCTTGTTTATTGGGGGGGGTACCTACGAGCAGTACTTC. Translated, it gives CASSLFIGGGTYEQYF. Supplemented by reference TRBV5-6 and TRBJ2-7, the full variable domain reads DAGVTQSPTHLIKTRGQQVTLRCSPKSGHDTVSWYQQALGQGPQFIFQYYEEEERQRGNFPDRFSGHQFPNYSSELNVNALLLGDSALYLCASSLFIGGGTYEQYFGPGTRLTVT.

The chain carries TRBV28 and TRBJ2-6, with 10 bases fitting TRBD1. The CDR3 is made up of 18 amino acids. Germline-derived CDR1 and CDR2 are MDHEN and SYDVKM. Losses at the gene ends were 4 bases for V and 0 bases for J; bases not matched to a gene: 6. DNA of the CDR3: TGTGCCAGCAGTTCCCGGGGACAGGGGCACTCTGGGGCCAACGTCCTGACTTTC. It translates to CASSSRGQGHSGANVLTF.

This clone has only a few counts. The gene calls are TRBV29-1 and TRBJ2-5; TRBD2 matches 7 bases. This CDR3 is 14 amino acids long. CDR1 and CDR2 (germline): SQVTM, ANQGSEA. The ends lost 6 bases at V and 4 bases at J; junction bases unmatched: 11. CDR3 sequence reads: CSVHPGLRGETQYF. CDR3 DNA sequence: TGCAGCGTCCACCCGGGACTAAGGGGAGAGACCCAGTACTTC.

This clone was seen a handful of times. This sequence joins TRBV10-3 and TRBJ2-1; 9 bases are a match to TRBD2. Germline CDR1 ENHRY, CDR2 SYGVKD. J lost 5 bases, V lost 8 bases, and 13 bases had no gene match. CDR3 length: 16 amino acids. The CDR3 nucleotides read TGTGCCATCGGGCCCCTGGGGGTAGCGGGAGACAATGAGCAGTTCTTC. This translates into CAIGPLGVAGDNEQFF.

The CDR3 DNA is TGTGCCAGCAGCTTACTTGGGGCCAACGTCCTGACTTTC. Translated, it gives CASSLLGANVLTF. The J gene is TRBJ2-6, the V gene TRBV11-1; D is ambiguous. The CDR3 is 13 amino acids. Per germline, CDR1 SGHAT and CDR2 FQDESV (reference sequence). V lost 2 bases to trimming and J lost 3 bases, with 2 bases between them.

This clone has only a few counts. The chain joins TRBV5-1 to TRBJ2-2; tentative D call: TRBD1 (6 bases). Trimming cost V 1 base and J 0 bases, with 10 bases left between them. Germline V CDR1 and CDR2: SGHRS, YFSETQ. The CDR3 loop spans 16 amino acids. The CDR3 DNA sequence: TGCGCCAGCAGCTTGCAGACAGGCTCGAACACCGGGGAGCTGTTTTTT. Its protein product is CASSLQTGSNTGELFF.

The chain recombines TRBV18 with TRBJ2-1; the match to TRBD2 covers 8 bases. CDR3 length: 16 residues. The germline V gene has CDR1 KGHSH and CDR2 LQKENI. V lost 7 bases, J lost 2 bases, and 10 bases stayed unmatched. CDR3 protein: CASLSEGLAPYNEQFF. CDR3 nucleotides: TGTGCCAGCTTGAGCGAAGGACTAGCACCCTACAATGAGCAGTTCTTC.

This rearrangement joins TRBV6-5 to TRBJ2-3; the D is unclear. Trimming removed 6 bases at V and 2 bases at J, with 9 bases between. The germline gives CDR1 MNHEY, CDR2 SVGAGI. The CDR3 has 13 residues. The CDR3 DNA follows: TGTGCCAGCAGCCCTATCTTCACAGATACGCAGTATTTT. Translating it yields CASSPIFTDTQYF.

There are a few counts of this clone. This chain connects TRBV29-1 to TRBJ1-2; maybe TRBD1 (5 bases). V was shortened by 6 bases and J by 6 bases, with 11 bases between the two germline ends. From germline, CDR1 is SQVTM and CDR2 ANQGSEA. This CDR3 spans 11 amino acids. The CDR3 bases are TGCAGCGTCAACCGACAGAATGGCTACACCTTC. Translated, it gives CSVNRQNGYTF.

The CDR3 is CASSPRTGAGGDGYTF. CDR3 bases: TGTGCCAGCAGCCCCCGGACCGGTGCGGGTGGTGATGGCTACACCTTC. The V call is TRBV9, the J call TRBJ1-2; D not resolved. Germline CDR1 and CDR2: SGDLS and YYNGEE. This CDR3 region has 16 residues. The V gene lost 4 bases and the J gene lost 6 bases, with 22 bases spanning the gap.

This clone was seen a handful of times. V gene TRBV28 combines with J gene TRBJ2-7; 8 bases align to TRBD1. The junction had 6 bases not matched to a gene; V was cut back by 5 bases and J by 3 bases. Germline CDR1 and CDR2: MDHEN and SYDVKM. This CDR3 has 14 residues. CDR3 sequence: CASSDRTGSYEQYF. For the CDR3, the DNA is TGTGCCAGCAGTGATCGGACAGGGAGCTACGAGCAGTACTTC.

A few counts support this clone. This chain links TRBV20-1 with TRBJ2-4; 8 nucleotides align to TRBD1. The CDR3 has 11 amino acids. The V gene end was trimmed by 5 bases and the J gene end by 9 bases; junction bases not matched to a gene: 3. From germline, CDR1 is DFQATT and CDR2 SNEGSKA (reference sequence). This CDR3 is CSARQGTIQYF. Here the CDR3 DNA reads TGCAGTGCTCGACAGGGGACCATTCAGTACTTC.

The J gene is TRBJ2-7, the V gene TRBV9; 15 positions match TRBD2. Germline assignment: CDR1 SGDLS and CDR2 YYNGEE. This CDR3 comprises 15 residues. V gave up 4 bases and J gave up 7 bases; unmatched junction bases: 6. The CDR3 region has the DNA TGTGCCAGCAGCTGGGGACTAGCGGGAGGAGGGGAGCAGTACTTC. This encodes CASSWGLAGGGEQYF.